A single sample gave rise to the 10 T cell receptor beta chains below, sequenced in a study of T cells in Graves' hyperthyroidism and ophthalmopathy. Amplified TCR beta CDR3 regions derived from RNA transcripts. First-round RT-PCR with HTBI primers amplified the TCR CDR3 region. Via MiXCR, TCRdb re-called the multiplex PCR reads, giving one row per CDR3 protein. The table shows more than 45,000 distinct CDR3 sequences, with approximately 50% occurring only once. The sample comprised blood. The source is a woman aged 25 to 45 with Graves' ophthalmopathy.

This clonotype was seen many times. The V call is TRBV3-1, the J call TRBJ1-2; D is ambiguous. In germline, CDR1 is LGHDT, CDR2 YNNKEL (reference sequence). CDR3 size: 14 residues. V lost 3 bases, J lost 3 bases, and 11 bases lay in between. This CDR3 reads CASSHLSGDYGYTF. The CDR3 DNA reads TGTGCCAGCAGCCATTTAAGTGGGGACTATGGCTACACCTTC.

This clonotype was detected ten times or more. The chain links TRBV2 to TRBJ2-1; D ambiguous. The CDR3 covers 10 residues. Germline V gene lookup returns CDR1 SNHLY and CDR2 FYNNEI. Trimming pared 8 bases from V and 8 bases from J, leaving 7 bases between. The CDR3 sequence is CASRGYEQFF. For the CDR3, the DNA is TGTGCCAGCCGTGGGTATGAGCAGTTCTTC.

Remarks on this clonotype: This sequence may be a read error, since a much larger clone differs from it by one base. The conserved final phenylalanine or tryptophan is absent from the CDR3, which likely points to a read error. The V gene is TRBV12-3 or TRBV12-4, the J gene TRBJ2-1, with D possibly TRBD2 on 6 matching bases. CDR3 size: 16 residues. Trimming left V 3 bases short and J 5 bases short, with 17 bases between. DNA for the CDR3: TGTGCCAGCAGTTTTAGGGCGGGGCTGGGAGACAATGAGCAGTTCCTC. Translating it yields CASSFRAGLGDNEQFL.

In this sample, this clonotype turned up many times. The chain couples TRBV7-3 to TRBJ2-7, with no clear D. V dropped 1 base and J dropped 0 bases, with 13 bases sitting between them. CDR1 is SGHTA and CDR2 is FQGTGA in the germline V gene. The CDR3 totals 16 residues. The CDR3 DNA sequence: TGTGCCAGCAGCTTAATCATAACGCGGTGCTCCTACGAGCAGTACTTC. Encoded protein: CASSLIITRCSYEQYF.

CDR3 residues: CASSLVGRNTIYF. The CDR3 nucleotides are TGTGCCAGCAGCTTAGTGGGACGAAACACCATATATTTT. The V and J genes are TRBV7-2 and TRBJ1-3; possibly TRBD1 for D (5 bases). V lost 1 base to trimming and J lost 5 bases, with 6 bases between them. From germline, CDR1 is SGHTA and CDR2 FQGNSA. The CDR3 totals 13 residues.

The rearrangement uses TRBV9 and TRBJ1-6, with D unclear. The CDR3 has 11 amino acids. Germline V gives CDR1 SGDLS, CDR2 YYNGEE. The V end was cut by 0 bases, the J end by 11 bases, with 3 bases between. CDR3 loop: CASSVGAPLHF. The DNA of the CDR3 is TGTGCCAGCAGCGTAGGGGCACCCCTCCACTTT.

V and J are TRBV20-1 and TRBJ2-2; 14 bases are a match to TRBD2. Per germline, CDR1 DFQATT and CDR2 SNEGSKA (reference sequence). The CDR3 is made up of 18 amino acids. V was pared by 2 bases and J by 2 bases, with 7 bases of the junction left unmatched. CDR3 sequence reads: CSARSMTSGGANTGELFF. The DNA for the CDR3 is TGCAGTGCTAGATCTATGACTAGCGGGGGGGCCAACACCGGGGAGCTGTTTTTT.

The chain uses TRBV20-1 and TRBJ1-5; a weak D match, TRBD1 (5 bases). Germline CDR1 is DFQATT and CDR2 is SNEGSKA (reference sequence). The CDR3 has 15 residues. The V end lost 0 bases, the J end lost 15 bases, and 24 bases lay between the germline ends. CDR3 region: CSARDPGGSDQSRHF. CDR3 in DNA: TGCAGTGCTAGAGATCCGGGGGGTAGCGATCAGTCCCGGCATTTT.

This clonotype has at least ten counts. The CDR3 DNA reads as TGTGCCAGCAGTTTTCGGGGGAACTCCTACAATGAGCAGTTCTTC. Amino acids: CASSFRGNSYNEQFF. This chain uses TRBV28 with TRBJ2-1; TRBD2 might be the D (6 bases). Germline V gene lookup returns CDR1 MDHEN and CDR2 SYDVKM. The CDR3 has 15 residues. V was shortened by 3 bases and J by 0 bases, with 9 bases between the two germline ends. The whole variable domain, remainder taken from reference TRBV28 and TRBJ2-1, is DVKVTQSSRYLVKRTGEKVFLECVQDMDHENMFWYRQDPGLGLRLIYFSYDVKMKEKGDIPEGYSVSREKKERFSLILESASTNQTSMYLCASSFRGNSYNEQFFGPGTRLTVL.

This clonotype has ten or more counts. The DNA for the CDR3 is TGTGCCAGCAGCGCCCGGGACATCGGAAACACCATATATTTT. It specifies CASSARDIGNTIYF. The rearrangement joins TRBV3-1 to TRBJ1-3; tentatively, D is TRBD1 (6 bases). The germline V and J ends were trimmed by 5 bases and 4 bases, with 12 bases remaining between them. The length of the CDR3 is 14 residues. Germline lookup yields CDR1 LGHDT and CDR2 YNNKEL (reference sequence).